The subject of this entry is one T cell receptor beta chain. The data are from a study of cytomegalovirus exposure and HLA in healthy donors. J was trimmed by 6 bases and V by 0 bases; bases with no gene match: 5. The CDR3 is 15 residues long. Germline CDR1 is SGHRS and CDR2 is YFSETQ. The study ran its PCR with 60 Vbeta and 13 Jbeta primers. Clones were read by immunoSEQ multiplex PCR, and TCRdb kept only the in-frame ones, dropping some. Among roughly 200,000 clones listed, about 86% were seen once. Specimen: PBMCs. The receptor comes from a man aged 40-50 years in good health and CMV-seropositive. This chain links TRBV5-1 with TRBJ2-7; TRBD2 agrees at 11 bases. CDR3 nucleotide sequence: TGCGCCAGCAGCTTGGTACTAGCGGGAGTTGGCGAGCAGTACTTC. It yields the protein CASSLVLAGVGEQYF. The full variable domain, rest sourced from reference TRBV5-1 and TRBJ2-7, is KAGVTQTPRYLIKTRGQQVTLSCSPISGHRSVSWYQQTPGQGLQFLFEYFSETQRNKGNFPGRFSGRQFSNSRSEMNVSTLELGDSALYLCASSLVLAGVGEQYFGPGTRLTVT.